A selection of T cell receptor beta chains follows, all from one sample in a study of blood T cell repertoires in COVID-19. Here immunoSEQ multiplex PCR was the method, and the copy in TCRdb shows in-frame clones only, minus some. The sample has over 300,000 clones; around 88% are singletons. Sequenced: peripheral blood. These receptors were collected from a woman between 45 and 60 years old with acute or convalescent COVID-19. Both conserved end residues are part of each CDR3. A D gene is named only where the DNA matches it firmly. Clone size appears in some rows only: once, few, many, or a class for an expanded clone.

j_gene,abundance,d_gene,v_gene,CDR3nt,CDR3aa
TRBJ2-5,once,.,TRBV7-2,TGTGCCAGCAGCCGACCGGGTACGGAGACCCAGTACTTC,CASSRPGTETQYF
TRBJ2-1,.,.,TRBV5-1,TGCGCCAGCAGCTTGGGCGGGAAGGCCTACAATGAGCAGTTCTTC,CASSLGGKAYNEQFF
TRBJ1-4,.,.,TRBV27,TGTGCCAGCAGTGAACAGGACGAGAATGAAAAACTGTTTTTT,CASSEQDENEKLFF
TRBJ2-5,.,.,TRBV9,TGTGCCAGTACCAAGACTACATTACAAGAGACCCAGTACTTC,CASTKTTLQETQYF
TRBJ1-1,.,.,TRBV19,TGTGCCAGTAGTATCAGGGACACCTCGAACACTGAAGCTTTCTTT,CASSIRDTSNTEAFF
TRBJ2-1,.,TRBD2,TRBV28,TGTGCCAGCAGTTCTAGCGGGAGCGGCTACAATGAGCAGTTCTTC,CASSSSGSGYNEQFF
TRBJ1-2,.,TRBD1,TRBV6-6,TGTGCCAGCAGTTCCCCGACAGGGCGGCACGAAGGCTACACCTTC,CASSSPTGRHEGYTF
TRBJ1-6,.,.,TRBV28,TGTGCCAGCAGTTCGCACGATGGGGGGTATAATTCACCCCTCCACTTT,CASSSHDGGYNSPLHF
TRBJ2-1,.,TRBD1,TRBV25-1,TGTGCCAGCAGTGACATACCGGGACAGGGTATTTTCAATGAGCAGTTCTTC,CASSDIPGQGIFNEQFF
TRBJ1-6,.,.,TRBV5-5,TGTGCCAGCAGCTTCGGGAGGCCCGGCCTCCACTTT,CASSFGRPGLHF
TRBJ1-4,once,TRBD1,TRBV30,TGTGCCTGGACCGGCCGGACAGGGGAAAAACTGTTTTTT,CAWTGRTGEKLFF
TRBJ2-3,.,TRBD2,TRBV27,TGTGCCAGCAGTTTATTAGGACTAGCGGGAACCACAGATACGCAGTATTTT,CASSLLGLAGTTDTQYF
TRBJ1-2,.,.,TRBV18,TGTGCCAGCTCACCTTCGGCCGGACAATTCTATGGCTACACCTTC,CASSPSAGQFYGYTF
TRBJ2-1,.,.,TRBV28,TGTGCCAGCAGTTGGTATAGCGGAAGCTCCTACAATGAGCAGTTCTTC,CASSWYSGSSYNEQFF
TRBJ2-7,few,TRBD1,TRBV2,TGTGCCAGCAGTAGACAGGGCGACGAGCAGTACTTC,CASSRQGDEQYF
TRBJ2-7,.,TRBD2,TRBV5-1,TGCGCCAGCAGCCCGCGGACTAGCGGGAGCTCCTACGAGCAGTACTTC,CASSPRTSGSSYEQYF
TRBJ2-7,.,.,TRBV27,TGTGCCAGCAGTAACCAGTTCTACGAGCAGTACTTC,CASSNQFYEQYF
TRBJ2-1,.,TRBD2,TRBV11-2,TGTGCCAGCAGCACCCGACTAGCGGGAGCCGTAATCTTC,CASSTRLAGAVIF
TRBJ2-5,.,TRBD2,TRBV10-3,TGTGCCATCAGTGAGTCCGGGGGGTCGAAGACCCAGTACTTC,CAISESGGSKTQYF
TRBJ2-7,.,.,TRBV9,TGTGCCAGCAGCAACAAGACAGGTGGAACCTACGAGCAGTACTTC,CASSNKTGGTYEQYF
TRBJ1-3,.,.,TRBV3-1/TRBV3-2,TGTGCCAGCAGCCAGGCCTCCTTCGGAAACACCATATATTTT,CASSQASFGNTIYF
TRBJ2-1,.,TRBD1,TRBV14,TGTGCCAGCAGCTCACCGGGGACAGGCTACAATGAGCAGTTCTTC,CASSSPGTGYNEQFF
TRBJ1-2,.,TRBD1,TRBV18,TGTGCCAGCTCAGCCATACAGGGGGACCCCTATGGCTACACCTTC,CASSAIQGDPYGYTF
TRBJ1-6,.,TRBD1,TRBV27,TGTGCCAGCAGTGAACGACAGGGCTTACCAATTAATAATTCACCCCTCCACTTT,CASSERQGLPINNSPLHF
TRBJ2-2,.,.,TRBV10-3,TGTGCCATCAGTTCCTCTATGGACACCGGGGAGCTGTTTTTT,CAISSSMDTGELFF
TRBJ2-3,.,.,TRBV15,TGTGCCACCAGCAGAGATTGGCTAGCTGGGGATACGCAGTATTTT,CATSRDWLAGDTQYF
TRBJ2-1,.,TRBD1,TRBV6-2/TRBV6-3,TGTGCCAGCAGTTACAGGGCGCAGGGGGCGCTTGATGAGCAGTTCTTC,CASSYRAQGALDEQFF
TRBJ2-7,.,.,TRBV19,TGTGCCAGTAGCCACAGGGACGGAGTGAACTACGAGCAGTACTTC,CASSHRDGVNYEQYF
TRBJ1-5,.,.,TRBV7-8,TGTGCCAGCAGCTTAATTCCCCAGATCAATCAGCCCCAGCATTTT,CASSLIPQINQPQHF
TRBJ1-3,.,.,TRBV4-2,TGTGCCAGCAGCCAAGATAGGCAGGCCGGAAACACCATATATTTT,CASSQDRQAGNTIYF
TRBJ1-6,.,.,TRBV7-9,TGTGCCAGCAGCACGTGGACGGGGGGGATGAATTCACCCCTCCACTTT,CASSTWTGGMNSPLHF
TRBJ1-5,.,TRBD1,TRBV2,TGTGCCAGCAGTGAATCCGGGACAGCTAATAGCAATCAGCCCCAGCATTTT,CASSESGTANSNQPQHF
TRBJ2-5,.,TRBD2,TRBV2,TGTGCCAGTAACCGCCTGCCGACTAGCGGTGAAGAGACCCAGTACTTC,CASNRLPTSGEETQYF
TRBJ2-3,once,TRBD1,TRBV19,TGTGCCAGTAGTTTCGGGACAGCCCACACAGATACGCAGTATTTT,CASSFGTAHTDTQYF
TRBJ1-4,.,.,TRBV9,TGTGCCAGCAGCGTAGATCCAGGGAAGGGCGGTGAAAAACTGTTTTTT,CASSVDPGKGGEKLFF
TRBJ1-6,.,.,TRBV7-9,TGTGCCAGCAGCGTAGATCCGGGGGGTCGGAATTCACCCCTCCACTTT,CASSVDPGGRNSPLHF
TRBJ1-5,.,.,TRBV27,TGTGCCAGCAGTGCCGGCCCAGGGGTGGGCAATCAGCCCCAGCATTTT,CASSAGPGVGNQPQHF
TRBJ2-5,.,TRBD2,TRBV5-6,TGTGCCAGCAGCCAGTGGGGGAGGGCCGCTCCAGAGACCCAGTACTTC,CASSQWGRAAPETQYF
TRBJ1-1,.,TRBD1,TRBV7-2,TGTGCCAGCAGTTTCGACAGGGACACTGAAGCTTTCTTT,CASSFDRDTEAFF
TRBJ1-1,.,.,TRBV7-6,TGTGCCAGCAGCTTAGGAGGAAGTGCTTTCTTT,CASSLGGSAFF
TRBJ1-4,.,.,TRBV7-9,TGTGCCAGCTCGCAGCGCGCGGGGCACAATGAAAAACTGTTTTTT,CASSQRAGHNEKLFF
TRBJ2-7,.,TRBD1,TRBV7-8,TGTGCCAGCAGCCGCCGGGACAGGAGAAACGAGCAGTACTTC,CASSRRDRRNEQYF
TRBJ2-1,.,.,TRBV5-4,TGTGCCAGCAGCTTGGAGTCCCAGGGTGATGAGCAGTTCTTC,CASSLESQGDEQFF
TRBJ2-3,.,.,TRBV19,TGTGCCAGTAGACGCGCTAGCACAGATACGCAGTATTTT,CASRRASTDTQYF
TRBJ2-1,.,TRBD2,TRBV5-1,TGCGCCAGCAGCTCACCAACTAGCGGGAGGATCGATGAGCAGTTCTTC,CASSSPTSGRIDEQFF
TRBJ1-2,.,.,TRBV28,TGTGCCAGCAGTTTAGGGGCGGGATATGGCTACACCTTC,CASSLGAGYGYTF
TRBJ2-7,.,.,TRBV19,TGTGCCAGTAGTATGCTAGACCCGCGGGACGAGCAGTACTTC,CASSMLDPRDEQYF
TRBJ2-1,.,TRBD1,TRBV18,TGTGCCAGCTCACCAACGGACAGGGAAGGTCGGAATGAGCAGTTCTTC,CASSPTDREGRNEQFF
TRBJ1-1,.,TRBD1,TRBV9,TGTGCCAGCAGCGTAGGCCAGGGGGCGTTGGCTTTCTTT,CASSVGQGALAFF
TRBJ1-5,.,.,TRBV4-1,TGCGCCAGCAGCCAAGCCACAGGACGCAATCAGCCCCAGCATTTT,CASSQATGRNQPQHF
TRBJ1-1,.,.,TRBV5-1,TGCGCCAGCAGCTTGGCCCTCATAGGCACGGGGAGCACTGAAGCTTTCTTT,CASSLALIGTGSTEAFF
TRBJ1-6,.,TRBD1,TRBV13,TGTGCCAGCAGCTTAGCCTCGGGACAGGGAGGCTCACCCCTCCACTTT,CASSLASGQGGSPLHF
TRBJ2-7,.,.,TRBV28,TGTGCCAGCAGTCCCCTCCCCTACGAGCAGTACTTC,CASSPLPYEQYF